This is a list of T cell receptor beta chains from one sample in a study of shared clonotypes between healthy human individuals. Assay used: immunoSEQ multiplex PCR; TCRdb lists only in-frame clones, some missing. The repertoire holds fewer than 1.4 million clones, with 70% to 80% as singletons. Sequencing used memory CD4+ T cells from PBMCs. The receptor source for this set is a man younger than 35 in good health. Some clones in this sample may be carry-over from other donors' samples. CDR3s include the opening cysteine and the closing phenylalanine or tryptophan. Each record gives: J gene, V gene, CDR3 length, CDR3 protein.

>TRBJ2-7|TRBV10-1|13
CASRSDRGGEQYF
>TRBJ2-2|TRBV18|14
CASTGQGSTGELFF
>TRBJ2-1|TRBV4-1|20
CASSQDPKGTSGRVYGEQFF
>TRBJ1-2|TRBV29-1|10
CSVSWDGYTF
>TRBJ2-3|TRBV7-2|15
CASSLVSGSTDTQYF
>TRBJ1-3|TRBV7-9|15
CASSRVWGSGNTIYF
>TRBJ2-1|TRBV9|15
CASSLGLAEYNEQFF
>TRBJ1-1|TRBV2|12
CASSGTGSEAFF
>TRBJ1-1|TRBV4-2|13
CASSQEGQGEAFF
>TRBJ2-5|TRBV4-2|13
CASSQGPLGDQYF
>TRBJ1-5|TRBV2|13
CASRFNSNQPQHF
>TRBJ2-3|TRBV5-1|15
CASSLVGSATDTQYF
>TRBJ2-1|TRBV2|13
CASSETEVDEQFF
>TRBJ2-2|TRBV4-1|14
CASSQGPNTGELFF
>TRBJ2-7|TRBV28|14
CASSLSSGAYEQYF
>TRBJ2-7|TRBV6-5|14
CASSPSTGPYEQYF
>TRBJ2-7|TRBV9|15
CASSVVALSSYEQYF
>TRBJ2-3|TRBV5-8|15
CASSLGQPFTDTQYF
>TRBJ2-5|TRBV14|16
CASSYGTSGRRETQYF
>TRBJ1-2|TRBV15|15
CATSREAGAGYGYTF
>TRBJ2-3|TRBV5-1|16
CASSLYRQGFADTQYF
>TRBJ2-7|TRBV5-6|15
CASSYSGTGGIEQYF
>TRBJ2-5|TRBV18|16
CASSPNPPATGETQYF
>TRBJ2-4|TRBV10-3|13
CAISQTSGNIQYF
>TRBJ1-4|TRBV2|14
CASSEGTVGEKLFF
>TRBJ1-3|TRBV19|14
CASNGRVSGNTIYF